This TCR beta chain appears in the sequencing data of a study of shared clonotypes between healthy human individuals. Background on the study: Researchers assigned three CD4 naive, three CD4 memory, two CD8 naive and one CD8 memory plate to each donor.

Authors' data handling: ImmunoSEQ yielded junction-only sequences lacking quality scores, so filtering differed. This table comes from immunoSEQ multiplex PCR, and its TCRdb copy is limited to in-frame clones, with some not included. D and trimming were read from the DNA, whereas the V and J calls and clone size are those reported in that table. Of 150,000 to 200,000 clones listed, just under 95% are singletons. The investigators split CD4+ cells into a CD45RA+ naive subset and a CD45RA-negative memory subset. Points on this clone: Its antigen remains unknown.

Findings and caveats of the study: What limited the represented genetic and exposure-history diversity was the small number of donors.

The sequence derives from a woman aged 25 to 39 in good health. Sequencing was performed on naive CD4+ T cells sorted from blood. Stated subset: CD45RA+ positively selected.

This CDR3 is CASRTGQETQYF. DNA for the CDR3: TGTGCCAGCAGGACAGGCCAAGAGACCCAGTACTTC. The chain joins TRBV28 to TRBJ2-5; TRBD1 is a possible D gene (6 bases). This CDR3 is 12 amino acids long. Deletions cut 6 bases from V and 1 base from J, with 6 bases between. Per the germline V gene, CDR1 is MDHEN and CDR2 is SYDVKM.